The 28 T cell receptor beta chains listed next were all sequenced from one sample in a study of T cell changes during pregnancy in multiple sclerosis. The table came from immunoSEQ multiplex PCR; TCRdb's copy has only in-frame clones and leaves some out. Of around 80,000 clones listed, 90% to 95% are singletons. Material: peripheral blood, obtained before pregnancy. The source is a female donor with multiple sclerosis, enrolled in a pregnancy study.

This clone was observed a handful of times. The CDR3 coding sequence is TGTGCCAGCAGTTTATCAACGACAGGAACCATTGAAGCTTTCTTT. This translates into CASSLSTTGTIEAFF. The V and J genes are TRBV28 and TRBJ1-1, with D tentatively TRBD1 (6 bases). V shed 1 base and J shed 7 bases, with 16 bases lying between them. CDR3 length: 15 amino acids. Looked up from germline, CDR1 is MDHEN and CDR2 is SYDVKM.

The V gene is TRBV5-8, the J gene TRBJ2-5, with 11 bases matching TRBD2. The CDR3 is 16 residues long. Germline CDR1 reads SGHTS; CDR2 reads YDEGEE. Losses at the gene ends were 4 bases for V and 0 bases for J; bases not matched to a gene: 5. The CDR3 loop is CASSVGLAGYQETQYF. CDR3 DNA sequence: TGTGCCAGCAGCGTAGGACTAGCGGGCTACCAAGAGACCCAGTACTTC.

The chain has TRBV19 and TRBJ2-2; D not certain. V was trimmed by 3 bases and J by 2 bases, leaving 10 bases between them. The CDR3 runs to 15 residues. Germline V gene lookup returns CDR1 LNHDA and CDR2 SQIVND (reference sequence). The CDR3 reads CASSILRLNTGELFF. DNA of the CDR3: TGTGCCAGTAGTATCCTACGACTTAACACCGGGGAGCTGTTTTTT.

The rearrangement links TRBV13 to TRBJ1-1; tentative D call: TRBD1 (5 bases). Germline loops: CDR1 PRHDT, CDR2 FYEKMQ (reference sequence). The CDR3 contains 12 residues. V was clipped by 5 bases and J by 6 bases, with 10 bases between them. CDR3 DNA sequence: TGTGCCAGCAGCCGGGGGGTTGCTGAAGCTTTCTTT. Its protein product is CASSRGVAEAFF.

The V and J genes are TRBV10-2 and TRBJ2-7, with D maybe TRBD1 (6 bases). V lost 6 bases, J lost 6 bases, and 9 bases lay in between. The CDR3 loop spans 11 amino acids. Germline V gene data show CDR1 as WSHSY and CDR2 as SAAADI. The CDR3 nucleotides read TGCGCCAGCAGCTCAGGGGCCGAGCAGTACTTC. Translated: CASSSGAEQYF.

The chain couples TRBV27 to TRBJ2-7; a possible D gene is TRBD2 (6 bases). V lost 6 bases and J lost 3, with 18 bases in between. The CDR3 contains 15 residues. Germline V gives CDR1 MNHEY, CDR2 SMNVEV (reference sequence). CDR3 nucleotide sequence: TGTGCCAGCAGCCTCAAGGGAGCGGGCGGCTACGAGCAGTACTTC. It translates to CASSLKGAGGYEQYF.

The chain carries TRBV5-1 and TRBJ2-3; perhaps TRBD2 as D (6 bases). V gave up 6 bases and J gave up 0 bases, with 8 bases separating them. Germline CDR1 SGHRS, CDR2 YFSETQ. The CDR3 runs to 13 residues. The CDR3 sequence is CASIGGSTDTQYF. CDR3 DNA: TGCGCCAGCATCGGGGGAAGCACAGATACGCAGTATTTT.

The chain uses TRBV4-2 and TRBJ2-5, with a tentative D call TRBD2 (6 bases). This CDR3 is built from 15 residues. From germline, CDR1 is LGHNA and CDR2 YNFKEQ. Trimming took off 2 bases at V and 4 bases at J, with 14 bases between the two ends. The CDR3 region is CASSQRVGGTETQYF. CDR3 in DNA: TGTGCCAGCAGCCAAAGGGTAGGCGGGACAGAGACCCAGTACTTC.

V is TRBV19 and J is TRBJ2-2, with 15 bases aligning to TRBD2. There are 23 residues in the CDR3. The ends lost 6 bases at V and 4 bases at J; junction bases unmatched: 24. The V gene's germline CDR1 is LNHDA and CDR2 SQIVND (reference sequence). Written as DNA, the CDR3 is TGTGCCAGTAGGACAGGCCCGTGGGCACGGACTAGCGGGAGGGCCTCGGGCACCGGGGAGCTGTTTTTT. Its translation is CASRTGPWARTSGRASGTGELFF.

V and J are TRBV28 and TRBJ1-2, with TRBD1 matching over 7 bases. There are 13 residues in the CDR3. The V gene's germline CDR1 is MDHEN and CDR2 SYDVKM. Germline trimming cut 5 bases from V and 4 bases from J; bases unmatched to any gene: 4. The CDR3 loop is CASSTGDTYGYTF. CDR3 sequence (DNA): TGTGCCAGCAGTACAGGGGATACCTATGGCTACACCTTC.

The chain uses TRBV5-1 and TRBJ2-7, with 10 bases identical to TRBD2. Per germline, CDR1 SGHRS and CDR2 YFSETQ. The CDR3 is made up of 18 amino acids. The V and J ends lost 6 bases and 2 bases, in that order; junction bases with no gene match: 17. This CDR3 is CASTLGYSSGRFTYEQYF. As DNA, the CDR3 is TGCGCCAGCACCCTGGGGTACAGTAGCGGGAGGTTTACCTACGAGCAGTACTTC.

This rearrangement joins TRBV7-2 to TRBJ2-5; D perhaps matches TRBD2 (6 bases). The germline V and J ends were trimmed by 4 bases and 5 bases, with 14 bases remaining between them. Germline assignment: CDR1 SGHTA and CDR2 FQGNSA. The CDR3 spans 14 residues. CDR3 coding DNA: TGTGCCAGCAGCTCGCTCAAGCGGGTTGAGACCCAGTACTTC. Protein: CASSSLKRVETQYF.

The chain recombines TRBV9 with TRBJ2-7; perhaps TRBD2 as D (5 bases). Germline V gene lookup returns CDR1 SGDLS and CDR2 YYNGEE. V dropped 0 bases and J dropped 2 bases, with 9 bases sitting between them. The CDR3 extends over 14 amino acids. CDR3 in DNA: TGTGCCAGCAGCGTAGTCCCGGGGACCTACGAGCAGTACTTC. The encoded protein is CASSVVPGTYEQYF. Full variable domain (missing parts from reference TRBV9 and TRBJ2-7): DSGVTQTPKHLITATGQRVTLRCSPRSGDLSVYWYQQSLDQGLQFLIQYYNGEERAKGNILERFSAQQFPDLHSELNLSSLELGDSALYFCASSVVPGTYEQYFGPGTRLTVT.

This clone has just one count. This chain joins TRBV9 and TRBJ2-1, with D perhaps TRBD2 (7 bases). The germline V and J ends were trimmed by 2 bases and 0 bases, with 15 bases remaining between them. Per the germline V gene, CDR1 is SGDLS and CDR2 is YYNGEE. The CDR3 loop spans 17 amino acids. The DNA for the CDR3 is TGTGCCAGCAGCGTGGGGGGGGCACTCAGCTCCTACAATGAGCAGTTCTTC. It is translated as CASSVGGALSSYNEQFF.

The CDR3 DNA sequence: TGTGCCAGCAGCCCGGGGAGCTCCTACAATGAGCAGTTCTTC. Translation gives CASSPGSSYNEQFF. The rearrangement links TRBV7-2 to TRBJ2-1, with TRBD2 as a possible D gene (5 bases). This CDR3 contains 14 residues. Germline CDR1 and CDR2: SGHTA and FQGNSA. V was trimmed by 5 bases and J by 0 bases, leaving 8 bases between them.

J is TRBJ1-2 and V is TRBV2; tentative D call: TRBD1 (5 bases). The CDR3 totals 14 residues. Germline V gene data show CDR1 as SNHLY and CDR2 as FYNNEI. Trimming pared 8 bases from V and 4 bases from J, leaving 17 bases between. The CDR3 loop reads CASGEGSTLYGYTF. The CDR3 DNA follows: TGTGCCAGCGGGGAGGGGAGTACCCTCTATGGCTACACCTTC.

This clone was counted only a few times. V and J are TRBV28 and TRBJ2-2, with D perhaps matching TRBD1 (5 bases). This CDR3 is built from 14 residues. CDR1 is MDHEN and CDR2 is SYDVKM in the germline V gene. V lost 2 bases, J lost 4 bases, and 8 bases lay in between. Here the CDR3 reads CASSLTGSTGELFF. For the CDR3, the DNA is TGTGCCAGCAGTTTAACAGGCTCCACCGGGGAGCTGTTTTTT.

The V gene is TRBV6-5, the J gene TRBJ2-3, with D maybe TRBD1 (6 bases). V lost 4 bases and J lost 0, with 14 bases in between. CDR1 MNHEY and CDR2 SVGAGI come from the germline V gene. The CDR3 is 16 residues long. CDR3 sequence (DNA): TGTGCCAGCAGTTCTCCGAACAGGGCTAGCACAGATACGCAGTATTTT. Amino acid sequence: CASSSPNRASTDTQYF.

CDR3 sequence (DNA): TGTGCCAGCAGCCCGCACCTGGGACTAGCGGGAGGGCGGGAGACCCAGTACTTC. It yields the protein CASSPHLGLAGGRETQYF. This chain uses TRBV7-3 with TRBJ2-5; 16 nucleotides agree with TRBD2. V shed 5 bases, J shed 5 bases, and the junction held 11 bases outside the gene matches. In germline, CDR1 is SGHTA, CDR2 FQGTGA. This CDR3 region has 18 residues.

The chain uses TRBV28 and TRBJ1-2; D ambiguous. CDR3 size: 12 residues. Trimming stripped 2 bases from V and 4 bases from J, with 5 bases between. The germline gives CDR1 MDHEN, CDR2 SYDVKM. CDR3 sequence: CASSLRGYGYTF. The CDR3 DNA follows: TGTGCCAGCAGTTTACGGGGCTATGGCTACACCTTC.

This chain joins TRBV2 and TRBJ2-3, with 7 positions matching TRBD2. Germline trimming cut 6 bases from V and 0 bases from J; bases unmatched to any gene: 6. CDR3 size: 15 residues. CDR1 is SNHLY, CDR2 FYNNEI, per germline. The CDR3 DNA is TGTGCCAGCAGGACTAGCCGATTAAGCACAGATACGCAGTATTTT. It codes for CASRTSRLSTDTQYF. The full variable domain, rest sourced from reference TRBV2 and TRBJ2-3, is EPEVTQTPSHQVTQMGQEVILRCVPISNHLYFYWYRQILGQKVEFLVSFYNNEISEKSEIFDDQFSVERPDGSNFTLKIRSTKLEDSAMYFCASRTSRLSTDTQYFGPGTRLTVL.

The chain recombines TRBV10-1 with TRBJ1-5; TRBD1 might be the D (5 bases). Trimming left V 2 bases short and J 6 bases short, with 14 bases between. Germline V gene sequence: CDR1 WNHNN, CDR2 SYGVQD (reference sequence). The CDR3 has 15 amino acids. The CDR3 DNA reads as TGCGCCAGCAGTGAGGGACAACAGAGTTCTCAGCCCCAGCATTTT. Protein: CASSEGQQSSQPQHF.

This clone was counted a single time. The gene calls are TRBV10-2 and TRBJ2-1; 7 bases map to TRBD2. Germline-derived CDR1 and CDR2 are WSHSY and SAAADI. The CDR3 loop spans 13 amino acids. Trimming took 2 bases from V and 9 from J; bases not matched to a gene: 4. The chain's CDR3 is CASSEREEREQFF. For the CDR3, the DNA is TGCGCCAGCAGTGAGCGGGAGGAGCGTGAGCAGTTCTTC.

The chain combines TRBV19 with TRBJ1-2, with D maybe TRBD1 (5 bases). The CDR3 extends over 13 amino acids. V gave up 9 bases and J gave up 3 bases, with 14 bases separating them. Per germline, CDR1 LNHDA and CDR2 SQIVND (reference sequence). Here the CDR3 reads CASRRVDYYGYTF. Here the CDR3 DNA reads TGTGCCAGCCGCAGGGTTGACTACTATGGCTACACCTTC.

The rearrangement uses TRBV5-1 and TRBJ2-7; tentative D call: TRBD2 (5 bases). Trimming pared 2 bases from V and 4 bases from J, leaving 13 bases between. The CDR3 extends over 14 amino acids. Germline V gene sequence: CDR1 SGHRS, CDR2 YFSETQ. The CDR3 is CASSFPGVQYEQYF. As DNA, the CDR3 is TGCGCCAGCAGCTTTCCCGGGGTACAATACGAGCAGTACTTC.

This chain links TRBV29-1 with TRBJ2-5; 8 positions match TRBD1. CDR3 size: 13 residues. V was pared by 4 bases and J by 5 bases, with 6 bases of the junction left unmatched. From germline, CDR1 is SQVTM and CDR2 ANQGSEA. The CDR3 loop reads CSVGQGRRETQYF. The DNA for the CDR3 is TGCAGCGTTGGACAGGGGCGACGGGAGACCCAGTACTTC.

The genes are TRBV19 and TRBJ2-1; D is undetermined. Trimming left V 4 bases short and J 4 bases short, with 5 bases between. Germline V CDR1 and CDR2: LNHDA, SQIVND (reference sequence). There are 12 residues in the CDR3. The CDR3 DNA sequence: TGTGCCAGTAGTACCAGGTACAATGAGCAGTTCTTC. Its protein product is CASSTRYNEQFF.

This rearrangement joins TRBV2 to TRBJ2-3; TRBD1 agrees at 9 bases. Germline trimming cut 8 bases from V and 4 bases from J; bases unmatched to any gene: 7. Germline V gives CDR1 SNHLY, CDR2 FYNNEI. This CDR3 has 14 amino acids. This CDR3 reads CASSKDRGPDTQYF. The CDR3 DNA follows: TGTGCCAGCTCGAAGGACAGGGGCCCAGATACGCAGTATTTT.